This passage covers 31 T cell receptor beta chains from one sample sequenced in a study of spatial heterogeneity in lung cancer. In TCRdb, the 5' RACE reads were re-called with MiXCR into one record per CDR3 protein. This table has roughly 91,000 distinct CDR3 sequences, about 20% appearing once. As for time point: sample taken at primary tumor resection. TCRs were sequenced from unsorted whole RNA of tumor, nontumor lung or PBMC. The material sequenced was PBMCs, taken at surgery. All receptors derive from a male donor with early-stage non-small cell lung cancer.

The table lists this clonotype with a few counts. The chain is built from TRBV5-1 and TRBJ2-5; a possible D gene is TRBD1 (6 bases). This CDR3 contains 15 residues. V dropped 5 bases and J dropped 5 bases, with 19 bases sitting between them. Germline V lookup: CDR1 SGHRS, CDR2 YFSETQ. The CDR3 DNA sequence: TGCGCCAGCAGATTGATGGGACAATCGCTGGAGACCCAGTACTTC. The encoded protein is CASRLMGQSLETQYF.

The V and J genes are TRBV28 and TRBJ2-5; TRBD1 matches at 7 bases. There are 13 residues in the CDR3. Per the germline V gene, CDR1 is MDHEN and CDR2 is SYDVKM. The ends lost 6 bases at V and 3 bases at J; junction bases unmatched: 4. The CDR3, as DNA: TGTGCCAGCAGGACAGGGTCCGAAGAGACCCAGTACTTC. This translates into CASRTGSEETQYF.

The chain uses TRBV2 and TRBJ2-6; D is uncertain. The CDR3 length is 15 residues. Between the trimmed V and J ends, which lost 4 bases and 0 bases, there was a span of 7 bases. Germline assignment: CDR1 SNHLY and CDR2 FYNNEI. The CDR3 is CASSVRVSGANVLTF. In DNA form, the CDR3 reads TGTGCCAGCAGTGTTAGGGTCTCTGGGGCCAACGTCCTGACTTTC.

A few counts support this clonotype. The chain combines TRBV7-9 with TRBJ1-2, with no clear D. This CDR3 is 12 amino acids long. V was shortened by 2 bases and J by 6 bases, with 7 bases between the two germline ends. Looked up from germline, CDR1 is SEHNR and CDR2 is FQNEAQ (reference sequence). The CDR3: CASSLMNNGYTF. The DNA for the CDR3 is TGTGCCAGCAGCTTAATGAATAATGGCTACACCTTC.

The rearrangement joins TRBV15 to TRBJ2-7, with D perhaps TRBD1 or TRBD2 (5 bases each). This CDR3 contains 15 residues. Looked up from germline, CDR1 is LNHNV and CDR2 is YYDKDF (reference sequence). V was shortened by 5 bases and J by 5 bases, with 19 bases between the two germline ends. The CDR3 DNA sequence: TGTGCCACCAGCGGGAGACAGATTGGGCCCAACGAGCAGTACTTC. Its protein product is CATSGRQIGPNEQYF.

In this sample, this clonotype turned up many times. The CDR3 reads CASSAARVADTQYF. The DNA for the CDR3 is TGTGCCAGCAGTGCCGCGCGGGTGGCAGATACGCAGTATTTT. The chain is built from TRBV12-3 or TRBV12-4 and TRBJ2-3; D is perhaps TRBD2 (5 bases). The CDR3 is 14 residues long. Trimming cost V 5 bases and J 4 bases, with 13 bases left between them.

This clonotype has a handful of counts. The V and J genes are TRBV7-9 and TRBJ2-5; the match to TRBD2 covers 11 bases. Germline lookup yields CDR1 SEHNR and CDR2 FQNEAQ (reference sequence). Trimming at V came to 7 bases and at J to 5 bases, leaving 6 bases not matched to a gene. There are 14 residues in the CDR3. DNA of the CDR3: TGTGCCAGCACCAATAGCGGGGGGGCGGAGACCCAGTACTTC. Translated, it gives CASTNSGGAETQYF.

The J gene is TRBJ2-3, the V gene TRBV7-2; 9 nucleotides agree with TRBD1. Germline CDR1 is SGHTA and CDR2 is FQGNSA. V shed 6 bases and J 2 bases; nucleotides not matched to a gene: 3. The CDR3 is 14 amino acids. The CDR3 DNA sequence: TGTGCCAGCAGGGGACAGGGACTCACAGATACGCAGTATTTT. Its protein product is CASRGQGLTDTQYF. Combining the CDR3 with reference TRBV7-2 and TRBJ2-3 gives the whole variable domain GAGVSQSPSNKVTEKGKDVELRCDPISGHTALYWYRQSLGQGLEFLIYFQGNSAPDKSGLPSDRFSAERTGGSVSTLTIQRTQQEDSAVYLCASRGQGLTDTQYFGPGTRLTVL.

This clonotype has more than one count but fewer than ten. The gene calls are TRBV28 and TRBJ1-5; D not certain. CDR3 length: 12 residues. V lost 1 base and J lost 4, with 2 bases in between. Germline-derived CDR1 and CDR2 are MDHEN and SYDVKM. As DNA, the CDR3 is TGTGCCAGCAGTTTATTGAATCAGCCCCAGCATTTT. As protein: CASSLLNQPQHF.

The J gene is TRBJ1-4, the V gene TRBV7-3; maybe TRBD1 (5 bases). The CDR3 is made up of 14 amino acids. Germline values: CDR1 SGHTA, CDR2 FQGTGA. V lost 3 bases to trimming and J lost 8 bases, with 13 bases between them. CDR3 in amino acids: CASSLGTLLEKLFF. In DNA, the CDR3 is TGTGCCAGCAGCTTGGGGACTTTACTCGAAAAACTGTTTTTT.

This clonotype was picked up many times. V gene TRBV28 combines with J gene TRBJ2-7; no clear D gene. The germline V gene has CDR1 MDHEN and CDR2 SYDVKM. The CDR3 loop spans 11 amino acids. Between the trimmed V and J ends, which lost 6 bases and 1 base, there was a span of 4 bases. CDR3 coding DNA: TGTGCCAGCAGGCGGTCCTACGAGCAGTACTTC. Protein product: CASRRSYEQYF. The complete variable domain, with remaining parts taken from reference TRBV28 and TRBJ2-7, reads DVKVTQSSRYLVKRTGEKVFLECVQDMDHENMFWYRQDPGLGLRLIYFSYDVKMKEKGDIPEGYSVSREKKERFSLILESASTNQTSMYLCASRRSYEQYFGPGTRLTVT.

J is TRBJ2-7 and V is TRBV27; no clear D. CDR1 is MNHEY, CDR2 SMNVEV, per germline (reference sequence). The CDR3 has 13 residues. V was trimmed by 7 bases and J by 7 bases, leaving 17 bases between them. The CDR3 reads CASTERALGEQYF. DNA of the CDR3: TGTGCCAGCACAGAGCGTGCACTTGGTGAGCAGTACTTC.

This clonotype was counted once. The chain recombines TRBV15 with TRBJ2-5, with D hard to call. The germline CDR1 and CDR2 sequences are LNHNV and YYDKDF (reference sequence). The V and J ends lost 0 bases and 4 bases respectively, with 9 bases between them. The CDR3 loop spans 14 amino acids. The chain's CDR3 is CATSRDFTGETQYF. Here the CDR3 DNA reads TGTGCCACCAGCAGAGATTTTACGGGAGAGACCCAGTACTTC. The complete variable domain, with remaining parts taken from reference TRBV15 and TRBJ2-5, reads DAMVIQNPRYQVTQFGKPVTLSCSQTLNHNVMYWYQQKSSQAPKLLFHYYDKDFNNEADTPDNFQSRRPNTSFCFLDIRSPGLGDTAMYLCATSRDFTGETQYFGPGTRLLVL.

This clonotype showed up just a few times. Written as DNA, the CDR3 is TGCAGCGTCGCAAGGGTCACTGCGGAGACCCAGTACTTC. Translation: CSVARVTAETQYF. The J gene is TRBJ2-5, the V gene TRBV29-1; D remains ambiguous. Germline CDR1 SQVTM, CDR2 ANQGSEA. The CDR3 extends over 13 amino acids. V was trimmed by 6 bases and J by 5 bases, leaving 16 bases between them.

The table lists this clonotype with many counts. V is TRBV11-1 and J is TRBJ2-7; 7 nucleotides agree with TRBD1. This CDR3 comprises 14 residues. Germline lookup yields CDR1 SGHAT and CDR2 FQDESV (reference sequence). After removal of 4 bases from V and 5 bases from J, the junction contained 8 bases not matched to a gene. The CDR3 protein is CASSSTGNFHEQYF. The CDR3 DNA is TGTGCCAGCAGCTCGACAGGGAACTTCCACGAGCAGTACTTC.

This clonotype was counted only a few times. The V gene is TRBV5-1, the J gene TRBJ2-3, with TRBD2 matching over 12 bases. The CDR3 extends over 16 amino acids. The junction had 2 bases not matched to a gene; V was cut back by 2 bases and J by 1 base. The germline V gene encodes CDR1 SGHRS and CDR2 YFSETQ. CDR3 loop: CASSFRTSGGTDTQYF. The CDR3 bases are TGCGCCAGCAGCTTCCGGACTAGCGGGGGCACAGATACGCAGTATTTT.

J is TRBJ2-5 and V is TRBV7-2; D may match TRBD1 or TRBD2 (5 bases each). Germline V gene sequence: CDR1 SGHTA, CDR2 FQGNSA. The V and J ends lost 5 bases and 1 base respectively, with 14 bases between them. The CDR3 covers 15 residues. CDR3 nucleotide sequence: TGTGCCAGCAGCGCTTTCGGGGCCCTCCAAGAGACCCAGTACTTC. Translated, it gives CASSAFGALQETQYF.

The genes are TRBV7-6 and TRBJ1-1, with D unclear. Germline lookup yields CDR1 SGHVS and CDR2 FNYEAQ. The CDR3 consists of 14 residues. With 5 bases removed from V and 1 base from J, the gap between germline ends came to 11 bases. The CDR3 protein is CASSPDKGNTEAFF. In DNA, the CDR3 is TGTGCCAGCAGCCCTGATAAAGGGAACACTGAAGCTTTCTTT.

This clonotype was seen a few times. The chain has TRBV7-9 and TRBJ2-1; D may correspond to TRBD1 or TRBD2 (5 bases each). The CDR3 consists of 15 residues. Trimming took off 5 bases at V and 8 bases at J, with 19 bases between the two ends. Germline CDR1 SEHNR, CDR2 FQNEAQ (reference sequence). This chain's CDR3 is CASSPSGDPPDEQFF. The CDR3 nucleotides are TGTGCCAGCAGCCCCTCCGGGGACCCCCCCGATGAGCAGTTCTTC.

This rearrangement joins TRBV7-8 to TRBJ2-4; D ambiguous. Germline lookup yields CDR1 SGHVS and CDR2 FQNEAQ. V was trimmed by 1 base and J by 8 bases, leaving 9 bases between them. The CDR3 has 13 amino acids. CDR3 amino acids: CASSLVRQDIQYF. CDR3 nucleotides: TGTGCCAGCAGCTTAGTTCGCCAGGACATTCAGTACTTC.

V and J are TRBV7-2 and TRBJ1-6; no clear D. The length of the CDR3 is 17 residues. V lost 0 bases to trimming and J lost 6 bases, with 15 bases between them. Germline-derived CDR1 and CDR2 are SGHTA and FQGNSA. The CDR3 region has the DNA TGTGCCAGCAGCTTAGCAGAGTTAGGGTCTAGTAATTCACCCCTCCACTTT. Translated, it gives CASSLAELGSSNSPLHF.

This chain uses TRBV2 with TRBJ1-2; D may be TRBD1 (5 bases). The CDR3 runs to 14 residues. The germline V gene encodes CDR1 SNHLY and CDR2 FYNNEI. Trimming took off 1 base at V and 4 bases at J, with 10 bases between the two ends. CDR3 bases: TGTGCCAGCAGTGAAGGGCAGGGCTCCTATGGCTACACCTTC. It specifies CASSEGQGSYGYTF.

Worth noting for this clonotype: This may arise from a read error, as a much more abundant clone is one base away. The chain uses TRBV5-1 and TRBJ1-1, with no clear D. The germline V gene encodes CDR1 SGHRS and CDR2 YFSETQ. The CDR3 is made up of 15 amino acids. V shed 6 bases and J shed 0 bases, with 15 bases lying between them. Written as DNA, the CDR3 is TGCGCCAGCATCTCGGGAGACTCTTTGAACACTGAAGCTTTCTTT. Translated, it gives CASISGDSLNTEAFF.

The table lists this clonotype with a few counts. The J gene is TRBJ2-7, the V gene TRBV28; D is ambiguous. Per the germline V gene, CDR1 is MDHEN and CDR2 is SYDVKM. The CDR3 totals 11 residues. V was pared by 6 bases and J by 4 bases, with 7 bases between. CDR3 residues: CASRAIYEQYF. In DNA form, the CDR3 reads TGTGCCAGCAGGGCAATTTACGAGCAGTACTTC.

This clonotype was counted between two and nine times. This chain's CDR3 is CASSPRTDLLYYGYTF. Here the CDR3 DNA reads TGTGCCAGCAGCCCCCGGACAGATCTTCTCTACTATGGCTACACCTTC. The gene calls are TRBV3-1 and TRBJ1-2; possible D gene TRBD1, 6 bases. Germline CDR1 reads LGHDT; CDR2 reads YNNKEL (reference sequence). This CDR3 has 16 residues. The V end was cut by 4 bases, the J end by 3 bases, with 18 bases between.

This clonotype has just a few counts. J is TRBJ1-2 and V is TRBV3-1; D is possibly TRBD1 (6 bases). Trimming pared 2 bases from V and 4 bases from J, leaving 11 bases between. Germline CDR1 reads LGHDT; CDR2 reads YNNKEL (reference sequence). This CDR3 is built from 14 residues. Here the CDR3 reads CASSQNRDTYGYTF. CDR3 coding DNA: TGTGCCAGCAGCCAAAACCGGGACACCTATGGCTACACCTTC.

This clonotype was detected ten times or more. This chain uses TRBV5-4 with TRBJ1-4; D call uncertain. Trimming shortened V by 3 bases and J by 8 bases, and 11 bases separated the two germline ends. Germline lookup yields CDR1 SGHNT and CDR2 YYREEE (reference sequence). The CDR3 loop spans 13 amino acids. CDR3 loop: CASSSQGNEKLFF. The CDR3 DNA is TGTGCCAGCAGCTCGCAAGGGAACGAAAAACTGTTTTTT. The full variable domain, its missing parts supplied by reference TRBV5-4 and TRBJ1-4, is ETGVTQSPTHLIKTRGQQVTLRCSSQSGHNTVSWYQQALGQGPQFIFQYYREEENGRGNFPPRFSGLQFPNYSSELNVNALELDDSALYLCASSSQGNEKLFFGSGTQLSVL.

This sequence joins TRBV6-5 and TRBJ2-7; no clear D gene. Trimming removed 4 bases from V and 2 bases from J, with 9 bases in between. CDR1 and CDR2 (germline): MNHEY, SVGAGI. The CDR3 covers 13 residues. For the CDR3, the DNA is TGTGCCAGCAGTTCGGAACTTCCCTACGAGCAGTACTTC. It is translated as CASSSELPYEQYF.

This clonotype has ten or more counts. The V and J genes are TRBV12-3 or TRBV12-4 and TRBJ2-2; perhaps TRBD1 as D (5 bases). The CDR3 runs 14 residues. V was clipped by 6 bases and J by 7 bases, with 15 bases between them. This CDR3 reads CASRAQGFGGELFF. CDR3 bases: TGTGCCAGCAGGGCCCAGGGATTCGGCGGGGAGCTGTTTTTT.

This clonotype was counted between two and nine times. This sequence joins TRBV27 and TRBJ2-1; 11 bases align to TRBD1. Trimming at V came to 6 bases and at J to 6 bases, leaving 7 bases not matched to a gene. The CDR3 runs 15 residues. Germline V gene lookup returns CDR1 MNHEY and CDR2 SMNVEV (reference sequence). The CDR3 bases are TGTGCCAGCAGGACCGGGACAGGGGGATCCAATGAGCAGTTCTTC. This sequence encodes CASRTGTGGSNEQFF.

This clonotype has a count of ten or more. The chain combines TRBV6-2 or TRBV6-3 with TRBJ2-7; D remains ambiguous. CDR3 length: 14 residues. Germline CDR1 and CDR2: MNHEY and SVGEGT. Trimming cost V 4 bases and J 3 bases, with 13 bases left between them. CDR3: CASSSLHIGYEQYF. The CDR3 DNA reads TGTGCCAGCAGTTCCCTCCATATCGGCTACGAGCAGTACTTC.